This note documents a single T cell receptor beta chain sequence. This entry is derived from a study of radiotherapy plus CTLA-4 blockade in lung cancer. This table comes from immunoSEQ multiplex PCR, and its TCRdb copy is limited to in-frame clones, with some not included. The table lists over 100,000 clones, approximately 77% of them singletons, with roughly 3.5% in the top ten. This CDR3 comprises 12 residues. Trimming took off 4 bases at V and 8 bases at J, with 11 bases between the two ends. Germline CDR1 is SGHAT and CDR2 is FQNNGV. J is TRBJ1-2 and V is TRBV11-2; D gene ambiguous. The origin of this receptor is a human donor with non-small cell lung cancer that progressed on radiotherapy plus ipilimumab. Some clones in this sample may be carry-over from other donors' samples. The input for sequencing was peripheral blood, taken from a patient treated with radiotherapy plus ipilimumab. The CDR3 region is CASSSDDTGYTF. The CDR3, as DNA: TGTGCCAGCAGCTCGGACGACACCGGCTACACCTTC.